These 19 T cell receptor beta chains were all obtained from the same sample, sequenced in a study of technical replicates of blood from several donors. The protocol was immunoSEQ multiplex PCR, while the TCRdb copy is restricted to in-frame clones and leaves out a portion. The data contain 58,000 or so clones, roughly 86% of them singletons. The sequenced sample was PBMCs. The receptors stem from a human donor in good health. Some clones in this sample may be carry-over from other donors' samples.

Only one count was recorded for this clone. This chain uses TRBV30 with TRBJ2-2, with D hard to call. V lost 4 bases to trimming and J lost 1 base, with 7 bases between them. Germline CDR1 GTSNPN, CDR2 SVGIG (reference sequence). The CDR3 runs 13 residues. CDR3 coding DNA: TGTGCCTGGACGATACTGAACACCGGGGAGCTGTTTTTT. Its translation: CAWTILNTGELFF.

V usage is TRBV21-1 and J usage is TRBJ2-7; TRBD2 is the table's D call and was not checked against the DNA. TRBV21-1 is shown as a pseudogene. The CDR3 extends over 13 amino acids. CDR3 residues: CAIPLAGVFEQYF. CDR3 sequence (DNA): TGTGCCATCCCTCTAGCGGGGGTGTTCGAGCAGTACTTC.

Written as DNA, the CDR3 is TGTGCCAGTAGCCGACTAGCGGGGGGGGGCACAGATACGCAGTATTTT. Translating gives CASSRLAGGGTDTQYF. The rearrangement joins TRBV19 to TRBJ2-3, with 14 bases lining up with TRBD2. Germline lookup yields CDR1 LNHDA and CDR2 SQIVND (reference sequence). The CDR3 has 16 amino acids. The trim removed 6 bases at V and 1 base at J, leaving 3 bases unmatched.

This clone was seen only once. The chain uses TRBV28 and TRBJ1-2, with D tentatively TRBD1 (6 bases). The CDR3 has 13 residues. With 5 bases removed from V and 7 bases from J, the gap between germline ends came to 14 bases. Germline V gene data show CDR1 as MDHEN and CDR2 as SYDVKM. The CDR3, as DNA: TGTGCCAGCAGTCTAGGGGGGGGGACTGGCTACACCTTC. Its translation is CASSLGGGTGYTF.

This chain uses TRBV5-1 with TRBJ2-7; 9 nucleotides agree with TRBD2. The V gene end was trimmed by 6 bases and the J gene end by 3 bases; junction bases not matched to a gene: 10. Germline-derived CDR1 and CDR2 are SGHRS and YFSETQ. The CDR3 is made up of 15 amino acids. The CDR3 reads CASTPEAGGNYEQYF. The CDR3 DNA sequence: TGCGCCAGCACCCCTGAGGCGGGGGGGAACTACGAGCAGTACTTC.

J is TRBJ2-7 and V is TRBV7-2; TRBD2 matches at 9 bases. V shed 5 bases, J shed 0 bases, and the junction held 2 bases outside the gene matches. Looked up from germline, CDR1 is SGHTA and CDR2 is FQGNSA. The CDR3 is 14 amino acids. CDR3 sequence: CASSETSGSYEQYF. CDR3 bases: TGTGCCAGCAGCGAGACTAGCGGCTCCTACGAGCAGTACTTC.

In its sample, this clone was seen a few times. V is TRBV5-1 and J is TRBJ1-3; weak D call: TRBD1 (6 bases). Germline-derived CDR1 and CDR2 are SGHRS and YFSETQ. The CDR3 is made up of 19 amino acids. Between the trimmed V and J ends, which lost 0 bases and 0 bases, there was a span of 19 bases. The CDR3 spells CASSLVGRQGSYSGNTIYF. The CDR3 DNA reads as TGCGCCAGCAGCTTGGTCGGCCGGCAGGGGTCCTACTCTGGAAACACCATATATTTT.

The rearrangement links TRBV5-4 to TRBJ1-4; 8 nucleotides agree with TRBD1. The length of the CDR3 is 15 residues. Losses at the gene ends were 4 bases for V and 8 bases for J; bases not matched to a gene: 10. Germline assignment: CDR1 SGHNT and CDR2 YYREEE (reference sequence). The CDR3 reads CASSVRQGQREKLFF. The CDR3 DNA reads as TGTGCCAGCAGCGTACGACAGGGGCAGAGGGAAAAACTGTTTTTT.

The chain carries TRBV7-2 and TRBJ1-3, with TRBD1 identical over 8 bases. V gave up 5 bases and J gave up 4 bases; unmatched junction bases: 4. The CDR3 consists of 14 residues. The germline V gene encodes CDR1 SGHTA and CDR2 FQGNSA. This CDR3 is CASSPQGDGNTIYF. For the CDR3, the DNA is TGTGCCAGCAGCCCACAGGGGGACGGAAACACCATATATTTT. The full variable domain, in which reference TRBV7-2 and TRBJ1-3 provide the parts outside the CDR3, is GAGVSQSPSNKVTEKGKDVELRCDPISGHTALYWYRQSLGQGLEFLIYFQGNSAPDKSGLPSDRFSAERTGGSVSTLTIQRTQQEDSAVYLCASSPQGDGNTIYFGEGSWLTVV.

The V and J genes are TRBV7-2 and TRBJ1-4, with D perhaps TRBD1 (6 bases). The CDR3 contains 14 residues. CDR1 is SGHTA, CDR2 FQGNSA, per germline. Trimming shortened V by 5 bases and J by 8 bases, and 15 bases separated the two germline ends. The CDR3 sequence is CASSKQGLEEKLFF. The DNA for the CDR3 is TGTGCCAGCAGCAAACAGGGATTAGAGGAAAAACTGTTTTTT. The full variable domain, in which reference TRBV7-2 and TRBJ1-4 provide the parts outside the CDR3, is GAGVSQSPSNKVTEKGKDVELRCDPISGHTALYWYRQSLGQGLEFLIYFQGNSAPDKSGLPSDRFSAERTGGSVSTLTIQRTQQEDSAVYLCASSKQGLEEKLFFGSGTQLSVL.

This clone was counted once. The chain links TRBV5-6 to TRBJ2-7; D not resolved. V shed 4 bases and J shed 2 bases, with 16 bases lying between them. The V gene's germline CDR1 is SGHDT and CDR2 YYEEEE. This CDR3 contains 15 residues. CDR3 protein: CASSTSGGPPYEQYF. CDR3 coding DNA: TGTGCCAGCAGCACCTCTGGCGGCCCTCCCTACGAGCAGTACTTC.

V gene TRBV4-3 combines with J gene TRBJ2-1; 9 bases align to TRBD2. CDR3 size: 16 residues. Germline loops: CDR1 LGHNA, CDR2 YSLEER. V lost 1 base and J lost 8; bases outside the gene matches: 9. The CDR3 here is CASSQGGGRGLDEQFF. DNA for the CDR3: TGCGCCAGCAGCCAAGGGGGCGGGAGGGGGTTGGATGAGCAGTTCTTC.

The genes are TRBV14 and TRBJ2-5; perhaps TRBD2 as D (6 bases). Trimming removed 2 bases at V and 5 bases at J, with 15 bases between. The CDR3 contains 15 residues. Per germline, CDR1 SGHDN and CDR2 FVKESK. CDR3 in amino acids: CASSQTRGFRETQYF. CDR3 DNA: TGTGCCAGCAGCCAAACACGGGGGTTTCGGGAGACCCAGTACTTC.

The rearrangement joins TRBV28 to TRBJ2-7; D is unresolved. This CDR3 is built from 14 residues. Germline loops: CDR1 MDHEN, CDR2 SYDVKM. Trimming shortened V by 7 bases and J by 2 bases, and 15 bases separated the two germline ends. CDR3 sequence reads: CASNAADKAYEQYF. The CDR3 DNA follows: TGTGCCAGCAATGCCGCAGACAAAGCCTACGAGCAGTACTTC.

The gene calls are TRBV15 and TRBJ2-7; 10 bases are a match to TRBD1. This CDR3 is built from 15 residues. Trimming took 4 bases from V and 5 from J; bases not matched to a gene: 8. The germline V gene has CDR1 LNHNV and CDR2 YYDKDF (reference sequence). For the CDR3, the DNA is TGTGCCACCAGCAAGGACGGGACAGGGGTCGACGAGCAGTACTTC. Protein sequence: CATSKDGTGVDEQYF. Looking up the rest from reference TRBV15 and TRBJ2-7 gives the full variable domain: DAMVIQNPRYQVTQFGKPVTLSCSQTLNHNVMYWYQQKSSQAPKLLFHYYDKDFNNEADTPDNFQSRRPNTSFCFLDIRSPGLGDTAMYLCATSKDGTGVDEQYFGPGTRLTVT.

This chain joins TRBV5-1 and TRBJ2-7; 9 nucleotides agree with TRBD1. This CDR3 has 14 amino acids. Trimming cost V 5 bases and J 6 bases; bases outside gene matches: 9. Per germline, CDR1 SGHRS and CDR2 YFSETQ. CDR3 residues: CASRKGQGPLEQYF. DNA for the CDR3: TGCGCCAGCAGAAAGGGACAGGGTCCTCTCGAGCAGTACTTC.

This clone appeared once. DNA of the CDR3: TGCGCCAGCAGCCAATCCCTACTCGCGGGGGAATTCTCCTACGAGCAGTACTTC. As protein: CASSQSLLAGEFSYEQYF. The gene calls are TRBV4-1 and TRBJ2-7; 7 positions match TRBD2. The CDR3 covers 18 residues. J lost 0 bases, V lost 2 bases, and 13 bases had no gene match. Germline CDR1 and CDR2: MGHRA and YSYEKL.

The chain combines TRBV5-4 with TRBJ2-2; tentative D call: TRBD2 (6 bases). Germline V gene sequence: CDR1 SGHNT, CDR2 YYREEE (reference sequence). V lost 4 bases and J lost 5, with 18 bases in between. The CDR3 length is 16 residues. The DNA for the CDR3 is TGTGCCAGCAGCCCCGGGAGTCTAGGATCAACCGGGGAGCTGTTTTTT. It specifies CASSPGSLGSTGELFF. The variable domain in full, completed from reference TRBV5-4 and TRBJ2-2, reads ETGVTQSPTHLIKTRGQQVTLRCSSQSGHNTVSWYQQALGQGPQFIFQYYREEENGRGNFPPRFSGLQFPNYSSELNVNALELDDSALYLCASSPGSLGSTGELFFGEGSRLTVL.

This clone is a singleton in its sample. This chain uses TRBV7-9 with TRBJ2-1, with D uncertain. CDR3 length: 14 residues. Trimming shortened V by 5 bases and J by 8 bases, and 16 bases separated the two germline ends. Germline V CDR1 and CDR2: SEHNR, FQNEAQ (reference sequence). CDR3 in amino acids: CASSRLGGVDEQFF. The DNA of the CDR3 is TGTGCCAGCAGCCGCTTGGGTGGAGTCGATGAGCAGTTCTTC.